This TCR beta chain was identified in a study of CD8 T cells in Susac syndrome (dated 2019 in TCRdb). Context from the whole study: The study used repertoire sequencing to test whether antigen drove CD8+ T cell activation and differentiation in Susac syndrome. General conclusions and limits of the study: The number of individuals in the TCR sequencing and HLA analysis was recognized as being relatively small.

Note on this clonotype: Its antigen specificity is not known. Base-call qualities are not available, and no considerably larger clone is one nucleotide away.

Peripheral blood CD8+ and CD4+ T cells from healthy donors, Susac syndrome patients and multiple sclerosis patients were profiled by high-throughput TCR beta sequencing. The multiple sclerosis controls were treatment-naive patients who had stable or active relapsing-remitting disease and met the revised McDonald criteria. Bulk CD8+ and CD4+ T cells were purified by magnetic negative isolation, whereas CD8+ TEMRA cells were enriched by FACS. Blood was collected in EDTA tubes and processed within 24 hours, with PBMCs isolated through density gradient centrifugation. PBMCs intended for TCR sequencing were cryopreserved in liquid nitrogen and thawed later in a water bath at 37 degrees C. The sorted or isolated CD4+, CD8+ and CD8+ TEMRA cells had a purity of 90% or higher. According to the germline V gene, CDR1 reads KGHSH and CDR2 reads LQKENI. The CDR3 spans 14 residues, from the cysteine through the phenylalanine. The CDR3 DNA has 42 bases and is translated from base 1. Relative to germline, V is 5 bases shorter and J is 2 bases shorter, with 9 bases between their ends.

RNA was extracted using the RNeasy kit, and about 0.45 to 1 microgram was reverse transcribed with random hexamers. The immunoSEQ multiplex PCR assay, covering 54 Vbeta and 13 Jbeta segments, was used to amplify TCR beta CDR3 regions. PCR amplification bias was corrected using a synthetic template baseline for primer optimization and computational correction. Concerning the study's data processing: Reads were assigned to V, D and J genes according to IMGT and analyzed in immunoSEQ Analyzer, with only productive sequences retained. Clonality was computed as one minus Shannon entropy normalized by log2 of the number of productive unique sequences. Public and private clones were assessed among the 100 most prevalent clones of each patient and control. A clone was defined as Susac-specific if it was absent from the healthy and MS cohorts, from 1052 published viral clones and from other ImmuneACCESS disease sequences. TCRdb redid the processing of the public reads, applying fastp at Q25 and MiXCR, and retained in-frame beta chains. Identical CDR3 proteins give one entry, which carries the most common genes and DNA. In this record, the V and J calls reflect TCRdb's handling and not the investigators' own analysis. In this sample the table shows some 260,000 distinct CDR3 sequences, just under 95% of which occur a single time. The top ten clonotypes cover about 0.07% of the sample.

The chain couples TRBV18 to TRBJ2-2; possibly the D gene is TRBD2, per 6 matching bases. The sequenced material came from CD4+ T cells from PBMCs. The TCR sequence derives from a human donor with multiple sclerosis. In nucleotides, the sequence is TGTGCCAGCTCAGGGGAGGTTAACACCGGGGAGCTGTTTTTT. The resulting protein is CASSGEVNTGELFF.